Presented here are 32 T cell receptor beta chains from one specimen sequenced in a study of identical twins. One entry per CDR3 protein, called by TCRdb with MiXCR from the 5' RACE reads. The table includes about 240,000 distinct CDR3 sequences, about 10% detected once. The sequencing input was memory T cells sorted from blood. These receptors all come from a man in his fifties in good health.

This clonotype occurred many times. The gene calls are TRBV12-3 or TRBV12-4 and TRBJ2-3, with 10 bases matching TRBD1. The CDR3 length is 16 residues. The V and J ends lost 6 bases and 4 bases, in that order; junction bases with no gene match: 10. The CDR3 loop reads CASSDRQGASADTQYF. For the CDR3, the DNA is TGTGCCAGCAGCGACAGACAGGGGGCGAGTGCAGATACGCAGTATTTT.

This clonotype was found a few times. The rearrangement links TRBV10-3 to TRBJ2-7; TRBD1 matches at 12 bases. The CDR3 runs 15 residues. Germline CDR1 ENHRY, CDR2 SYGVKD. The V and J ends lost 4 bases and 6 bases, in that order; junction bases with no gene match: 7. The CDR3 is CAISAPGQGAREQYF. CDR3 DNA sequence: TGTGCCATCAGTGCTCCGGGACAGGGGGCACGCGAGCAGTACTTC.

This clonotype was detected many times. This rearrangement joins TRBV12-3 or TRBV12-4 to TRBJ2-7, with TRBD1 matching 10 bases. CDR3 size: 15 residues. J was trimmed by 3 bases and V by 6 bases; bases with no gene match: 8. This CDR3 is CASSAAGQGNYEQYF. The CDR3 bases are TGTGCCAGCAGCGCCGCGGGACAGGGGAACTACGAGCAGTACTTC.

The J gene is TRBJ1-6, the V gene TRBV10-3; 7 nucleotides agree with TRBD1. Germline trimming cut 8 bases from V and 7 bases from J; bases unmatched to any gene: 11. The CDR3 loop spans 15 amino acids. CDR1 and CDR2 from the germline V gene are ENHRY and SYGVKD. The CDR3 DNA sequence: TGTGCCATCGGTAGGGGGCTATTGGAGAATTCACCCCTCCACTTT. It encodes CAIGRGLLENSPLHF.

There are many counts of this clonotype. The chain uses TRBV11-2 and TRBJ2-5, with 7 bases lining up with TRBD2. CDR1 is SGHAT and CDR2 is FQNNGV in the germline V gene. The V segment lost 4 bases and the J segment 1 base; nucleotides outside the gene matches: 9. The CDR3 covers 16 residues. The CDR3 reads CASSSLGGGVQETQYF. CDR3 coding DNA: TGTGCCAGCAGCTCCCTAGGCGGGGGAGTCCAAGAGACCCAGTACTTC.

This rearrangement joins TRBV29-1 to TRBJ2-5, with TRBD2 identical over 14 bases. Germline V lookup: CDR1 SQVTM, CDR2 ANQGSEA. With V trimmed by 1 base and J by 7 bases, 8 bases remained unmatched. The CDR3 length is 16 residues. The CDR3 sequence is CSVEARLAGGSGTQYF. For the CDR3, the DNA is TGCAGCGTTGAAGCTCGACTAGCGGGAGGGTCAGGGACCCAGTACTTC.

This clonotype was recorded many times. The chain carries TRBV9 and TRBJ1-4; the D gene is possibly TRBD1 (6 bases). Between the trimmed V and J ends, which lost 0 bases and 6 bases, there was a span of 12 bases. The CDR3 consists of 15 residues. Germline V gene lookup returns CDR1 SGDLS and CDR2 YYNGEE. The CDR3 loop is CASSVDQGLYEKLFF. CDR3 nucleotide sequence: TGTGCCAGCAGCGTAGATCAGGGGTTGTATGAAAAACTGTTTTTT.

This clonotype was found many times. CDR3 sequence: CASKGAASSTDTQYF. CDR3 coding DNA: TGTGCCAGCAAAGGAGCGGCATCTAGCACAGATACGCAGTATTTT. This chain joins TRBV2 and TRBJ2-3, with D perhaps TRBD2 (5 bases). Trimming took 7 bases from V and 0 from J, leaving 14 bases between them. The CDR3 covers 15 residues. Per germline, CDR1 SNHLY and CDR2 FYNNEI.

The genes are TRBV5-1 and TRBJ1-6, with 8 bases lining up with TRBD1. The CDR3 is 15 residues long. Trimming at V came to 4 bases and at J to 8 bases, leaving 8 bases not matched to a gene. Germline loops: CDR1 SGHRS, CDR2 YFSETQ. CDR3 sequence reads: CASSPTGAKHSPLHF. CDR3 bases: TGCGCCAGCAGCCCGACAGGGGCCAAACATTCACCCCTCCACTTT. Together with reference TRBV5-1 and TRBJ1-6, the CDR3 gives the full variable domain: KAGVTQTPRYLIKTRGQQVTLSCSPISGHRSVSWYQQTPGQGLQFLFEYFSETQRNKGNFPGRFSGRQFSNSRSEMNVSTLELGDSALYLCASSPTGAKHSPLHFGNGTRLTVT.

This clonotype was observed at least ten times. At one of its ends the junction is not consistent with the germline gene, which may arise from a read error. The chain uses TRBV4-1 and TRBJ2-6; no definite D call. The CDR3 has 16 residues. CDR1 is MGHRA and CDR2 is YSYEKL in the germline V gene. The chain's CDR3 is CASRQVGRSGANVLTF. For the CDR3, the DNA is TGCGCCAGCAGGCAAGTGGGTCGCTCTGGGGCCAACGTCCTGACTTTC.

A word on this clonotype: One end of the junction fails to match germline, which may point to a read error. This CDR3 reads CASSIAGGSSYNEQFF. In DNA form, the CDR3 reads TGTGCCAGTAGCATAGCGGGGGGGAGCTCCTACAATGAGCAGTTCTTC. This chain joins TRBV19 and TRBJ2-1, with 11 nucleotides matching TRBD2. The CDR3 spans 16 residues. Germline V lookup: CDR1 LNHDA, CDR2 SQIVND (reference sequence).

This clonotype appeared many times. CDR3 region: CSVGWGTGGSQPQHF. CDR3 sequence (DNA): TGCAGCGTTGGGTGGGGAACAGGTGGGAGTCAGCCCCAGCATTTT. The chain links TRBV29-1 to TRBJ1-5, with D maybe TRBD1 (5 bases). V was cut by 4 bases and J by 6 bases, with 19 bases left in between. The CDR3 loop spans 15 amino acids. Germline loops: CDR1 SQVTM, CDR2 ANQGSEA.

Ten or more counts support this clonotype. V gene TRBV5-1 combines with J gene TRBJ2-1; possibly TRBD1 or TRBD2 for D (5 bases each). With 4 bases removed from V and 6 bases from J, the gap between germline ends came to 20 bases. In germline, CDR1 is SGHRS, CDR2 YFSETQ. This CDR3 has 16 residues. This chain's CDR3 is CASSPNPGTAANEQFF. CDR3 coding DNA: TGCGCCAGCAGCCCTAACCCCGGGACGGCGGCCAATGAGCAGTTCTTC.

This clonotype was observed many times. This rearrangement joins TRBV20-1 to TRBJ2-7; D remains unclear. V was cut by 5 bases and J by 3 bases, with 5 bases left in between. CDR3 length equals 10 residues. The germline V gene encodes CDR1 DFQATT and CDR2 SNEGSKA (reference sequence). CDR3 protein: CSAQDYEQYF. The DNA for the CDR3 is TGCAGTGCTCAAGACTACGAGCAGTACTTC.

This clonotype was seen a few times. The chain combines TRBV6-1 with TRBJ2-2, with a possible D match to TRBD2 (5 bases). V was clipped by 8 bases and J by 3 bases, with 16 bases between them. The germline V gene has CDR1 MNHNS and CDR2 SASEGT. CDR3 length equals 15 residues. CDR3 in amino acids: CASCPFNGDTGELFF. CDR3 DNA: TGTGCCAGCTGCCCTTTCAACGGGGACACCGGGGAGCTGTTTTTT.

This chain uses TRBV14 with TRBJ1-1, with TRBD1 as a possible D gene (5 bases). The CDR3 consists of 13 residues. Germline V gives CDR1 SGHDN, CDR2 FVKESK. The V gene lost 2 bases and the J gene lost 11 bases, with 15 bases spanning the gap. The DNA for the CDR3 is TGTGCCAGCAGCCAACAGACAAGGGGCTTGGCTTTCTTT. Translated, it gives CASSQQTRGLAFF.

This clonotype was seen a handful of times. Here the CDR3 reads CASSLSQASDTQYF. The CDR3 bases are TGTGCCAGCAGTTTATCTCAGGCATCTGATACGCAGTATTTT. The chain couples TRBV27 to TRBJ2-3; no reliable D call. In germline, CDR1 is MNHEY, CDR2 SMNVEV (reference sequence). This CDR3 is 14 amino acids long. Between the trimmed V and J ends, which lost 0 bases and 6 bases, there was a span of 10 bases.

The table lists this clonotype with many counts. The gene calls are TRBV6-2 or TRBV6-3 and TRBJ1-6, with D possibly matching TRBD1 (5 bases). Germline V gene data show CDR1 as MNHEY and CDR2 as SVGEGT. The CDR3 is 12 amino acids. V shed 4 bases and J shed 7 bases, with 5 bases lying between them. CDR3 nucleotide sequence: TGTGCCAGCAGTTGGGACAATTCACCCCTCCACTTT. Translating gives CASSWDNSPLHF.

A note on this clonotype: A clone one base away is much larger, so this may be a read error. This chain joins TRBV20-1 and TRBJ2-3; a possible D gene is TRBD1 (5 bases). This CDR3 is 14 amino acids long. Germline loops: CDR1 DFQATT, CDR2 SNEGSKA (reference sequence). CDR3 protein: CSAQSQGFTDTQCF. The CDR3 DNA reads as TGCAGTGCTCAAAGTCAGGGTTTTACAGATACGCAGTGTTTT.

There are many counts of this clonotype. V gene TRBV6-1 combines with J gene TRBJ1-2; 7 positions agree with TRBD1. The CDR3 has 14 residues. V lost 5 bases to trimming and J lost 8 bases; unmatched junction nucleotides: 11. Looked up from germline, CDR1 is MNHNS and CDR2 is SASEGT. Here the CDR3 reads CASSTGQVRGGYTF. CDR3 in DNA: TGTGCCAGCAGTACAGGACAGGTCCGGGGCGGCTACACCTTC.

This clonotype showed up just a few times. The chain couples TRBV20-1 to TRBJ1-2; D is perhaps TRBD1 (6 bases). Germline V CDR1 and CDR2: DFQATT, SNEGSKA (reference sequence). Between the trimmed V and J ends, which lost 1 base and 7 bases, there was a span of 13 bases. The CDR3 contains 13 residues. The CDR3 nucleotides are TGCAGTGCTAGAGTACAGGGCATCTTTGGCTACACCTTC. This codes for CSARVQGIFGYTF.

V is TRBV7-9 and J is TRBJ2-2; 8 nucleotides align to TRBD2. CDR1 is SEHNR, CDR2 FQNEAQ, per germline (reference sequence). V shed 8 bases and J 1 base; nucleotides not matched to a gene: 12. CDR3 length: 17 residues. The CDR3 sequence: CASGPISRGGNTGELFF. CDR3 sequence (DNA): TGTGCCAGCGGACCGATATCACGGGGGGGGAACACCGGGGAGCTGTTTTTT.

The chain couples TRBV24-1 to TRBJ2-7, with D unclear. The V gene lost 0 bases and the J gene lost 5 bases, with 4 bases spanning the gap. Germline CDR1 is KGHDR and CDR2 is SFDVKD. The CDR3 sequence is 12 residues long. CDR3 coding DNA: TGTGCCACCAGTGATTTGCTGGACGAGCAGTACTTC. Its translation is CATSDLLDEQYF.

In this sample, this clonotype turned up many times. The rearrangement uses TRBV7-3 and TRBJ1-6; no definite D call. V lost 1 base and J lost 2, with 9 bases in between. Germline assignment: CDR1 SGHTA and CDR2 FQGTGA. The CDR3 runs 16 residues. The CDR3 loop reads CASSLNSRTYNSPLHF. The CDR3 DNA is TGTGCCAGCAGCTTAAACAGCCGGACCTATAATTCACCCCTCCACTTT.

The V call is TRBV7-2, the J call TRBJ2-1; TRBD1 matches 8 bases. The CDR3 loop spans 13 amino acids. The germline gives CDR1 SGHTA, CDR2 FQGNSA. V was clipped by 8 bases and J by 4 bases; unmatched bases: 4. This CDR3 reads CASGTGLYNEQFF. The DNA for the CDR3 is TGTGCCAGCGGGACAGGCCTATACAATGAGCAGTTCTTC.

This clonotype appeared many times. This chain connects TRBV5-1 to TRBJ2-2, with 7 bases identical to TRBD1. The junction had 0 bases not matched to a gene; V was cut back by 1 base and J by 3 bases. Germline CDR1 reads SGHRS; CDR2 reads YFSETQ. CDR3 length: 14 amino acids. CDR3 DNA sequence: TGCGCCAGCAGCTTGAGGGGGCACACCGGGGAGCTGTTTTTT. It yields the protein CASSLRGHTGELFF.

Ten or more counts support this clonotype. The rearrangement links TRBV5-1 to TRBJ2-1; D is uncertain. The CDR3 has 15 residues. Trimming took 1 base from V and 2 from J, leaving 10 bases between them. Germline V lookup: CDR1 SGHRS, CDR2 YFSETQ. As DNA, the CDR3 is TGCGCCAGCAGCTTGATGCTGGGTACCTACAATGAGCAGTTCTTC. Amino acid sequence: CASSLMLGTYNEQFF.

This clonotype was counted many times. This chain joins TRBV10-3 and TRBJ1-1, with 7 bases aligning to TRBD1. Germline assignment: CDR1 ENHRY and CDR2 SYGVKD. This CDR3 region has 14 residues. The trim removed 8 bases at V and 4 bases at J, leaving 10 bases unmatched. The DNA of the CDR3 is TGTGCCATCCAGGGGAACAGGGGAGGCACTGAAGCTTTCTTT. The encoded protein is CAIQGNRGGTEAFF.

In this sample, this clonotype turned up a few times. The CDR3 DNA is TGCAGCGCCCAAACAGGGCGTGGGGCCTACGAGCAGTACTTC. It codes for CSAQTGRGAYEQYF. The chain joins TRBV29-1 to TRBJ2-7, with D possibly matching TRBD1 (6 bases). The ends were cut back, 7 bases at V and 2 bases at J, with 18 bases in the middle. CDR3 length equals 14 residues. Per germline, CDR1 SQVTM and CDR2 ANQGSEA.

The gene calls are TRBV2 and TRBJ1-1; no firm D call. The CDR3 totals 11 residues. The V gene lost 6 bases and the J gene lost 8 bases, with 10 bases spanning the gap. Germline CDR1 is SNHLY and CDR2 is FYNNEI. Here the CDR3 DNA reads TGTGCCAGCAGGGCCCTGGGAGAAGCTTTCTTT. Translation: CASRALGEAFF.

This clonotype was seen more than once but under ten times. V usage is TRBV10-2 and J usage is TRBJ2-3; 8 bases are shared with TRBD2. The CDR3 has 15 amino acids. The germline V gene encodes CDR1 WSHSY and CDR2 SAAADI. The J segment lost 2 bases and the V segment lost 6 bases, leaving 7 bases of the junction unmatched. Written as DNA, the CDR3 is TGCGCCAGCAGAGGAGCGGGGGCCTTCACAGATACGCAGTATTTT. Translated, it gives CASRGAGAFTDTQYF.

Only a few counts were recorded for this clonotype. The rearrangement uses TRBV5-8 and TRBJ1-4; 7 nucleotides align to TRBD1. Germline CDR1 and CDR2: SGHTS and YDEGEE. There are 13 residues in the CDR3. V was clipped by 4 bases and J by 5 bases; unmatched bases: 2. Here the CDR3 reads CASSGDRNEKLFF. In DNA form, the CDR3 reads TGTGCCAGCAGCGGGGACAGAAATGAAAAACTGTTTTTT.